This TCR beta chain was obtained from a study of OX40 agonist ivuxolimab in advanced cancers. With regard to the full study: The costimulatory receptor OX40 (CD134) was targeted by ivuxolimab, a fully human IgG2 agonistic monoclonal antibody. Intravenous ivuxolimab was administered to patients every 2 weeks at six dose levels: 0.01, 0.1, 0.3, 1.5, 3 and 10 mg/kg. Among the approximately 50 dose-escalation patients, about 20 had hepatocellular carcinoma, roughly 15 melanoma, 9 renal cell carcinoma and 9 head and neck cancer. The dose-escalation cohort was approximately 83% male with a mean age of roughly 60 years, ranging from roughly 20 to 80. Patients were allowed to have had prior anti-PD-1, anti-PD-L1 or anti-CTLA-4 therapy, and approximately 37% of the dose-escalation patients had been treated with checkpoint inhibitors. Partial responses occurred in three dose-escalation patients: two with cutaneous melanoma and one with hepatocellular carcinoma. Peripheral TCRbeta sequencing aimed to test whether ivuxolimab altered TCR sequence diversity and caused clonal T-cell expansion. The paper reports the monotherapy dose-escalation portion (N of about 47 patients) of the phase I ivuxolimab trial. Overall results and qualifications from the work: Clonal expansion of both CD4+ and CD8+ blood T cells was observed from baseline to week 6 at doses 0.1 to 3.0 mg/kg. After ivuxolimab, CD8+ T cells had more expanded clones than CD4+ T cells on average. In the 0.1-3.0 mg/kg groups, partial responders had among the lowest normalized peripheral clonal expansion, particularly in CD8+ T cells. Antigen specificity was not determined for the clonally expanded peripheral T cells. Low levels of normalized T-cell clonal expansion were also seen in some patients who did not respond.

Genomic DNA was isolated from the sorted cells so that the TCRbeta CDR3 region could be sequenced. TCRbeta CDR3 regions were sequenced using the immunoSEQ Assay. Sourced from immuneACCESS, this table was stored by TCRdb with only in-frame sequences that have V and J called. A share of the clones is absent; for the studies checked, an unresolved V gene accounts for under half, and the remainder has no known explanation. The sample table records 80,000 to 95,000 clones; 92% of these occur just once. More than 0.5% of the sample comes from the top ten. Concerning this clone: It has no known antigen specificity. No much larger clone is present one base from it, and per-base qualities are unavailable.

Patients with autoimmune disease history or receiving systemic immunosuppression were excluded from the trial. In every dose cohort, peripheral blood was drawn for TCR sequencing at baseline, cycle 4 day 1, and cycle 7 day 1. The samples were drawn from a first-in-human, open-label, multicenter phase I dose-escalation trial of ivuxolimab. The trial enrolled adults with locally advanced or metastatic head and neck squamous cell, hepatocellular, melanoma or renal cell carcinoma. Before TCR sequencing, CD4+ and CD8+ T cells were separately sorted from peripheral blood. The CDR3 starts with the cysteine, ends with the phenylalanine, and has 14 residues. CDR3 DNA only is kept here, 42 bases in frame from base 1. The germline V gene (reference sequence) provides CDR1 GTSNPN and CDR2 SVGIG. After removal of 2 bases from V and 1 base from J, the junction retains 4 bases not matched to a gene.

The sample was CD4+ or CD8+ T cells sorted from blood, taken in a trial of the OX40 agonist ivuxolimab. This clonotype was obtained from an adult with an advanced solid tumor such as melanoma, head and neck, liver or kidney cancer. The rearranged chain carries TRBV30 and TRBJ1-2; 7 bases in the junction line up with TRBD1. CDR3 protein: CAWSRGQINYGYTF. DNA sequence: TGTGCCTGGAGTCGGGGACAGATTAACTATGGCTACACCTTC.